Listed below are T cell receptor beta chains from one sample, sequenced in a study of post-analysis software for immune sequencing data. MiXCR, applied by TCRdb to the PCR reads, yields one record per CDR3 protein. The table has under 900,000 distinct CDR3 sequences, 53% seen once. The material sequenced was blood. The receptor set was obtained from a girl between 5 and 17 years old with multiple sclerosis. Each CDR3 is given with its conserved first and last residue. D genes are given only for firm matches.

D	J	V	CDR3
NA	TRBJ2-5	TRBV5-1	CASSLGTVAGETQYF
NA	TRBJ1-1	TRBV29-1	CSVETVMNTEAFF
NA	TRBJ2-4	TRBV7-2	CASSLGGVAKNIQYF
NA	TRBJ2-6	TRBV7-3	CASSRWGPGANVLTF
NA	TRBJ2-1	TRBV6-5	CASSLGHYNEQFF
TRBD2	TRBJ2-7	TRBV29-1	CSARQTSGVSYNEQYF
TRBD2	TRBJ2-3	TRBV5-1	CASSLRLAGRDTQYF
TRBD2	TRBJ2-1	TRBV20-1	CSAGTSGAFQSYNEQFF
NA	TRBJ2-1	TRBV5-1	CASSRGGPSEQFF
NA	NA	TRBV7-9	CASSSGSHSYEQYF
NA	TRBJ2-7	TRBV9	CASSVGPGQHYEQYF
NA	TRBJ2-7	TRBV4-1	CASSQEAGADYEQYF
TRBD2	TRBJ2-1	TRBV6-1	CASSEALQAGVTISYNEQFF
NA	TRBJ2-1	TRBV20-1	CSARRPGSEQFF
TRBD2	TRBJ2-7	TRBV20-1	CSGETGGGWNEQYF
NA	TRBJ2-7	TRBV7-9	CASSLAGAIHEQYF
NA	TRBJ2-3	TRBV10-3	CAISPGSGVRQYF